Following are 28 T cell receptor beta chains from one sample sequenced in a study of blood T cell repertoires in COVID-19. Sequenced by immunoSEQ multiplex PCR; TCRdb stores in-frame clones only, minus some. The table records about 220,000 clones, approximately 88% of them present only once. Material for sequencing was PBMCs or T cells enriched from blood (not recorded which). The receptors were sampled from a woman aged 40-49 years with acute COVID-19.

This rearrangement joins TRBV5-1 to TRBJ1-5, with D possibly TRBD1 on 6 matching bases. From germline, CDR1 is SGHRS and CDR2 YFSETQ. The CDR3 extends over 15 amino acids. V lost 0 bases, J lost 4 bases, and 11 bases lay in between. The CDR3 loop reads CASSLVGARNQPQHF. CDR3 in DNA: TGCGCCAGCAGCTTGGTGGGGGCTCGGAATCAGCCCCAGCATTTT.

V usage is TRBV11-2 and J usage is TRBJ2-3, with D possibly TRBD2 on 7 matching bases. The CDR3 sequence is 15 residues long. The germline V and J ends were trimmed by 5 bases and 2 bases, with 14 bases remaining between them. In germline, CDR1 is SGHAT, CDR2 FQNNGV. The CDR3 coding sequence is TGTGCCAGCAGCGTACGGGGGGCAGACACAGATACGCAGTATTTT. Translation gives CASSVRGADTDTQYF.

This clone came up once. The CDR3 DNA reads as TGCGCCAGCAGCCAATGGGAGGGGGGGGTAGTGGATACGCAGTATTTT. The encoded protein is CASSQWEGGVVDTQYF. This sequence joins TRBV4-3 and TRBJ2-3; possibly TRBD2 for D (7 bases). V was pared by 2 bases and J by 6 bases, with 18 bases between. The CDR3 spans 16 residues. CDR1 is LGHNA and CDR2 is YSLEER in the germline V gene.

The CDR3: CASSAQSQGITDTQYF. As DNA, the CDR3 is TGTGCCAGCAGCGCCCAATCCCAGGGGATCACAGATACGCAGTATTTT. The chain has TRBV9 and TRBJ2-3; perhaps TRBD1 as D (6 bases). This CDR3 is 16 amino acids long. Germline V gene data show CDR1 as SGDLS and CDR2 as YYNGEE. V was trimmed by 3 bases and J by 2 bases, leaving 16 bases between them.

V gene TRBV18 combines with J gene TRBJ1-1, with D perhaps matching TRBD1 (6 bases). Germline CDR1 and CDR2: KGHSH and LQKENI. Trimming shortened V by 5 bases and J by 8 bases, and 9 bases separated the two germline ends. The CDR3 is made up of 11 amino acids. The CDR3 DNA follows: TGTGCCAGCTCAGAGGACAGAGAAGCTTTCTTT. This translates into CASSEDREAFF.

The rearrangement links TRBV20-1 to TRBJ1-4; perhaps TRBD1 as D (6 bases). The CDR3 has 11 amino acids. The germline gives CDR1 DFQATT, CDR2 SNEGSKA (reference sequence). Trimming took off 4 bases at V and 8 bases at J, with 8 bases between the two ends. CDR3 nucleotides: TGCAGTGCTATTACAGGGGAAAAACTGTTTTTT. Encoded protein: CSAITGEKLFF.

The chain recombines TRBV21-1 with TRBJ1-1; the D call in the table, TRBD1, was not verified against the DNA. TRBV21-1 is listed as a pseudogene. The CDR3 has 15 residues. CDR3 in DNA: TGTGCCAGCAGCAAAGGGAAGGACAGGGCCACTGAAGCTTTCTTT. Its protein is CASSKGKDRATEAFF.

The genes are TRBV7-9 and TRBJ1-1; TRBD1 matches 7 bases. V lost 5 bases, J lost 1 base, and 7 bases stayed unmatched. CDR3 length: 15 residues. Per germline, CDR1 SEHNR and CDR2 FQNEAQ (reference sequence). The DNA of the CDR3 is TGTGCCAGCAGCCCCGGGCAGGGGGGGAACACTGAAGCTTTCTTT. It codes for CASSPGQGGNTEAFF. The entire variable domain, with the rest obtained from reference TRBV7-9 and TRBJ1-1, is as follows: DTGVSQNPRHKITKRGQNVTFRCDPISEHNRLYWYRQTLGQGPEFLTYFQNEAQLEKSRLLSDRFSAERPKGSFSTLEIQRTEQGDSAMYLCASSPGQGGNTEAFFGQGTRLTVV.

This clone has more than one count but fewer than ten. The V gene is TRBV10-1, the J gene TRBJ2-3, with D possibly matching TRBD2 (5 bases). The length of the CDR3 is 14 residues. V was shortened by 4 bases and J by 2 bases, with 10 bases between the two germline ends. Germline assignment: CDR1 WNHNN and CDR2 SYGVQD (reference sequence). The CDR3: CASSGVGLTDTQYF. For the CDR3, the DNA is TGCGCCAGCAGTGGGGTTGGACTCACAGATACGCAGTATTTT.

This chain connects TRBV2 to TRBJ1-2; TRBD1 is a possible D gene (5 bases). Germline loops: CDR1 SNHLY, CDR2 FYNNEI. Trimming left V 4 bases short and J 8 bases short, with 26 bases between. The CDR3 runs 17 residues. This CDR3 reads CASSGSRVGARRKGYTF. The CDR3 DNA reads TGTGCCAGCAGTGGGTCTCGCGTTGGGGCGCGCAGGAAGGGCTACACCTTC.

This chain connects TRBV3-1 (or the pseudogene TRBV3-2) to TRBJ2-7, with 11 bases fitting TRBD1. Germline V CDR1 and CDR2: LGHDT, YNNKEL (reference sequence). V lost 3 bases to trimming and J lost 3 bases; unmatched junction nucleotides: 4. This CDR3 comprises 15 residues. The chain's CDR3 is CASSQMGQGVYEQYF. CDR3 bases: TGTGCCAGCAGCCAGATGGGACAGGGGGTCTACGAGCAGTACTTC.

This clone turned up a few times. V gene TRBV29-1 combines with J gene TRBJ1-1, with unresolved D. The CDR3 has 13 residues. The germline V and J ends were trimmed by 6 bases and 8 bases, with 19 bases remaining between them. Looked up from germline, CDR1 is SQVTM and CDR2 is ANQGSEA. This CDR3 is CSVVPSAGWEAFF. CDR3 in DNA: TGCAGCGTCGTCCCCTCAGCGGGGTGGGAAGCTTTCTTT.

The CDR3 spells CASSYPQGQGGYGYTF. CDR3 bases: TGTGCCAGCAGTTACCCCCAGGGACAGGGGGGCTATGGCTACACCTTC. This sequence joins TRBV6-2 or TRBV6-3 and TRBJ1-2, with 11 bases lining up with TRBD1. The CDR3 sequence is 16 residues long. V was pared by 2 bases and J by 4 bases, with 6 bases of the junction left unmatched. Germline CDR1 reads MNHEY; CDR2 reads SVGEGT.

This chain joins TRBV7-9 and TRBJ1-1; the D is unclear. V shed 0 bases and J shed 4 bases, with 6 bases lying between them. The CDR3 length is 13 residues. Looked up from germline, CDR1 is SEHNR and CDR2 is FQNEAQ (reference sequence). The CDR3 sequence is CASSLALATEAFF. Written as DNA, the CDR3 is TGTGCCAGCAGCTTAGCTTTGGCCACTGAAGCTTTCTTT.

V usage is TRBV19 and J usage is TRBJ2-7; D ambiguous. Germline V CDR1 and CDR2: LNHDA, SQIVND (reference sequence). Trimming removed 1 base at V and 6 bases at J, with 4 bases between. This CDR3 comprises 11 residues. The CDR3 region is CASSIGAEQYF. For the CDR3, the DNA is TGTGCCAGTAGTATAGGCGCCGAGCAGTACTTC.

This clone showed up just once. The chain combines TRBV18 with TRBJ2-7; tentative D call: TRBD2 (5 bases). Germline V CDR1 and CDR2: KGHSH, LQKENI. V gave up 2 bases and J gave up 6 bases, with 11 bases separating them. This CDR3 region has 13 residues. CDR3 residues: CASSPSTRGEQYV. DNA for the CDR3: TGTGCCAGCTCACCATCAACCCGGGGCGAGCAGTACGTC.

The rearrangement links TRBV2 to TRBJ1-2, with D maybe TRBD1 (5 bases). Germline CDR1 and CDR2: SNHLY and FYNNEI. V lost 7 bases, J lost 8 bases, and 14 bases lay in between. This CDR3 is 12 amino acids long. The CDR3 loop reads CASIRTIGGYTF. CDR3 coding DNA: TGTGCCAGCATTCGGACAATTGGAGGCTACACCTTC. Based on the CDR3 plus reference TRBV2 and TRBJ1-2, the full variable domain is EPEVTQTPSHQVTQMGQEVILRCVPISNHLYFYWYRQILGQKVEFLVSFYNNEISEKSEIFDDQFSVERPDGSNFTLKIRSTKLEDSAMYFCASIRTIGGYTFGSGTRLTVV.

This clone has more than one count but fewer than ten. This chain joins TRBV7-9 and TRBJ2-2, with TRBD2 identical over 8 bases. J gave up 2 bases and V 5 bases, and 13 bases lay outside the gene matches. Looked up from germline, CDR1 is SEHNR and CDR2 is FQNEAQ (reference sequence). This CDR3 contains 18 residues. The CDR3 sequence is CASSPRGSGRVNTGELFF. The CDR3 DNA reads TGTGCCAGCAGCCCCCGGGGCAGCGGGAGAGTAAACACCGGGGAGCTGTTTTTT.

This chain joins TRBV5-1 and TRBJ1-2; TRBD1 might be the D (5 bases). The CDR3 covers 13 residues. V was cut by 4 bases and J by 11 bases, with 18 bases left in between. Germline V gives CDR1 SGHRS, CDR2 YFSETQ. CDR3 coding DNA: TGCGCCAGCAGCGAACAGGACGTCAATAGTTACACCTTC. The encoded protein is CASSEQDVNSYTF. The entire variable domain, with the rest obtained from reference TRBV5-1 and TRBJ1-2, is as follows: KAGVTQTPRYLIKTRGQQVTLSCSPISGHRSVSWYQQTPGQGLQFLFEYFSETQRNKGNFPGRFSGRQFSNSRSEMNVSTLELGDSALYLCASSEQDVNSYTFGSGTRLTVV.

The CDR3 is CAISEWTGLNTEAFF. Here the CDR3 DNA reads TGTGCCATCAGTGAGTGGACAGGGTTGAACACTGAAGCTTTCTTT. The chain recombines TRBV10-3 with TRBJ1-1; 8 bases align to TRBD1. This CDR3 has 15 residues. CDR1 is ENHRY and CDR2 is SYGVKD in the germline V gene. J gave up 0 bases and V 1 base, and 1 base lay outside the gene matches.

This chain connects TRBV11-2 to TRBJ1-1; 12 positions agree with TRBD1. The CDR3 length is 17 residues. V gave up 1 base and J gave up 5 bases; unmatched junction bases: 8. Germline loops: CDR1 SGHAT, CDR2 FQNNGV. Here the CDR3 reads CASSLVGTGGVGTEAFF. The CDR3 nucleotides read TGTGCCAGCAGCTTAGTGGGGACAGGGGGCGTGGGGACTGAAGCTTTCTTT.

The chain has TRBV2 and TRBJ2-5; TRBD1 is a possible D gene (6 bases). Germline CDR1 SNHLY, CDR2 FYNNEI. This CDR3 has 13 residues. The V end lost 8 bases, the J end lost 3 bases, and 13 bases lay between the germline ends. The CDR3, as DNA: TGTGCCAGCGTTCTGGACAGTAAAGAGACCCAGTACTTC. It specifies CASVLDSKETQYF. The variable domain in full, completed from reference TRBV2 and TRBJ2-5, reads EPEVTQTPSHQVTQMGQEVILRCVPISNHLYFYWYRQILGQKVEFLVSFYNNEISEKSEIFDDQFSVERPDGSNFTLKIRSTKLEDSAMYFCASVLDSKETQYFGPGTRLLVL.

V and J are TRBV9 and TRBJ1-6; 10 nucleotides agree with TRBD1. The CDR3 covers 16 residues. Germline V CDR1 and CDR2: SGDLS, YYNGEE. Unmatched junction bases numbered 9, after V lost 3 bases and J lost 9 bases. The CDR3 DNA reads as TGTGCCAGCAGCGCCGACCCTGGACAGGGGGGTTCACCCCTCCACTTT. It translates to CASSADPGQGGSPLHF.

This clone showed up just once. This chain connects TRBV29-1 to TRBJ1-3, with D hard to call. This CDR3 contains 12 residues. Trimming shortened V by 6 bases and J by 2 bases, and 8 bases separated the two germline ends. Germline CDR1 SQVTM, CDR2 ANQGSEA. The CDR3 region has the DNA TGCAGCGTCCGGTTCACTGGAAACACCATATATTTT. Protein sequence: CSVRFTGNTIYF.

The chain couples TRBV2 to TRBJ2-1; 7 bases fit TRBD1. V trimming: 5 bases; J trimming: 15 bases; junction bases outside the gene matches: 10. Germline V gene lookup returns CDR1 SNHLY and CDR2 FYNNEI. This CDR3 comprises 12 residues. The CDR3 protein is CASSRTGLLPFF. The CDR3 DNA sequence: TGTGCCAGCAGTAGGACAGGCCTTCTTCCGTTCTTC.

The gene calls are TRBV7-8 and TRBJ2-5; maybe TRBD1 (5 bases). In germline, CDR1 is SGHVS, CDR2 FQNEAQ. V shed 4 bases and J shed 5 bases, with 8 bases lying between them. The CDR3 is 12 residues long. The CDR3 is CASSSYRETQYF. The DNA for the CDR3 is TGTGCCAGCAGCTCGTACAGGGAGACCCAGTACTTC.

The chain joins TRBV12-3 or TRBV12-4 to TRBJ1-1, with D unresolved. CDR3 size: 11 residues. The ends were cut back, 4 bases at V and 4 bases at J, with 4 bases in the middle. Here the CDR3 DNA reads TGTGCCAGCAGTTCGGGCACTGAAGCTTTCTTT. Encoded protein: CASSSGTEAFF.

The CDR3 DNA sequence: TGTGCCAGCAGCCAAGGACTAGCGGGGGCGAGAGACATTCAGTACTTC. It yields the protein CASSQGLAGARDIQYF. The chain has TRBV3-1 (or the pseudogene TRBV3-2) and TRBJ2-4; 12 bases line up with TRBD2. This CDR3 has 16 amino acids. Germline CDR1 reads LGHDT; CDR2 reads YNNKEL (reference sequence). J lost 8 bases, V lost 1 base, and 6 bases had no gene match.